A selection of T cell receptor beta chains follows, all from one sample in a study of blood T cell repertoires in COVID-19. Method: immunoSEQ multiplex PCR; TCRdb's copy keeps in-frame clones and lacks some. The repertoire holds more than 250,000 clones, with more than 75% as singletons. The specimen was peripheral blood. All receptors come from a woman aged 30 to 39 who had recovered from COVID-19. CDR3s include the opening cysteine and the closing phenylalanine or tryptophan. D genes are given only for firm matches. The listing skips clone size in some rows; elsewhere it reads once, few, many or a size class.

cdr3_nt	cdr3_aa	j_call	clone_size	d_call	v_call
TGTGCCAGTAGTAATGGGCCTAGCGGGGGGGAAGATACGCAGTATTTT	CASSNGPSGGEDTQYF	TRBJ2-3	-	TRBD2	TRBV19
TGTGCCAGCAGTTTGGCGGGACAGGATGAGCAGTACTTC	CASSLAGQDEQYF	TRBJ2-7	-	TRBD1	TRBV27
TGTGCTAGCAGCCGGACAGGGCGAAATTCACCCCTCCACTTT	CASSRTGRNSPLHF	TRBJ1-6	-	TRBD1	TRBV7-7
TGTGCCAGCAGTTGGCAGATCAATGAGCAGTTCTTC	CASSWQINEQFF	TRBJ2-1	once	-	TRBV28
TGTGCCAGCAGCCAAGAGGGGACTAGCGGGAGTTATACGCAGTATTTT	CASSQEGTSGSYTQYF	TRBJ2-3	-	TRBD2	TRBV4-2
TGTGCCAGCAGGAGGGCTAGCGGGTTAACGCGCACAGATACGCAGTATTTT	CASRRASGLTRTDTQYF	TRBJ2-3	once	TRBD2	TRBV2
TGTGCCATCAGTGAGCTGACTAGCGAGGGTGAGCAGTTCTTC	CAISELTSEGEQFF	TRBJ2-1	-	TRBD2	TRBV10-3
TGCGCCAGCAGCTTGAACAGGGGAGCGGAGACCCAGTACTTC	CASSLNRGAETQYF	TRBJ2-5	-	TRBD1	TRBV5-1
TGTGCCAGCAGTTACGCCGGGGGGCGGAACACTGAAGCTTTCTTT	CASSYAGGRNTEAFF	TRBJ1-1	-	-	TRBV6-2/TRBV6-3
TGTGCCAGCAGCCAAGATGGGGCAGCGGGGGGGGACGAGCAGTACTTC	CASSQDGAAGGDEQYF	TRBJ2-7	-	TRBD2	TRBV4-2
TGTGCCAGCAGCTTAGGACGGACAGGAGGGTTAGCCGGGGAGCTGTTTTTT	CASSLGRTGGLAGELFF	TRBJ2-2	-	-	TRBV11-3
TGTGCCAGCAGTAGACAGATGGCAACTAATGAAAAACTGTTTTTT	CASSRQMATNEKLFF	TRBJ1-4	-	-	TRBV27
TGTGCCAGCAGAGCAGACAGGGGGTTCCGCGAGCAGTACTTC	CASRADRGFREQYF	TRBJ2-7	-	TRBD1	TRBV2
TGTGCCAGCAGTCGGACTAGCGGGAGTTACGAGACCCAGTACTTC	CASSRTSGSYETQYF	TRBJ2-5	-	TRBD2	TRBV7-6
TGTGCCAGCAGCTTCAACGAGGAAGGGACCCAGTACTTC	CASSFNEEGTQYF	TRBJ2-5	-	-	TRBV7-9
TGTGCCAGCAGCCACACCGAGACAGGCTTCAATCAGCCCCAGCATTTT	CASSHTETGFNQPQHF	TRBJ1-5	-	-	TRBV3-1/TRBV3-2
TGTGCCAGAACGGCCAGGTTCTCCTACGAGCAGTACTTC	CARTARFSYEQYF	TRBJ2-7	-	-	TRBV27
TGTGCCAGCAGCTTAAGACAGGGGGCCACCGGGGAGCTGTTTTTT	CASSLRQGATGELFF	TRBJ2-2	-	TRBD1	TRBV7-2
TGTGCCAGCAGTCCCCAAGGCCGCGGCGAGCAGTTCTTC	CASSPQGRGEQFF	TRBJ2-1	-	-	TRBV7-2
TGCAGTGCTAGGGACAGGGAGAAGCAGTACTTC	CSARDREKQYF	TRBJ2-7	few	TRBD1	TRBV20-1
TGCGCCAGCAAGGGGCAAGGTAGCAATCAGCCCCAGCATTTT	CASKGQGSNQPQHF	TRBJ1-5	-	-	TRBV10-2
TGTGCCAGCAGTGTTAAGGGACAGGGTTCTCCTGGAAACACCATATATTTT	CASSVKGQGSPGNTIYF	TRBJ1-3	-	TRBD1	TRBV2
TGTGCCAGCAGTTTCCGAGGCACGGACAGGACCTACGAGCAGTACTTC	CASSFRGTDRTYEQYF	TRBJ2-7	-	TRBD1	TRBV6-2/TRBV6-3
TGTGCCAGCAGCTTAGTCGGGACTAGCTCCACTTGGGAGGGTGAGCAGTTCTTC	CASSLVGTSSTWEGEQFF	TRBJ2-1	-	TRBD2	TRBV7-2
TGTGCCAGCAGTTATGATCTTCGAAGGCGGGGAGCCTACGAGCAGTACTTC	CASSYDLRRRGAYEQYF	TRBJ2-7	-	-	TRBV6-2/TRBV6-3
TGTGCCAGCAGCTTAGTCGACAGGGGTATGAACTTC	CASSLVDRGMNF	TRBJ2-7	-	TRBD1	TRBV7-9
TGTGCCACCAGCAGAGGTGCGGAGAACAATCAGCCCCAGCATTTT	CATSRGAENNQPQHF	TRBJ1-5	-	-	TRBV15
TGTGCCAGCAGTCCCGCCGGGACAGGAACCTACGAGCAGTACTTC	CASSPAGTGTYEQYF	TRBJ2-7	-	TRBD1	TRBV28
TGCGCCAGCAGCGGGGGACAGGGAATCTACGAGCAGTACTTC	CASSGGQGIYEQYF	TRBJ2-7	few	TRBD1	TRBV5-1
TGTGCCTGGGGGAGCTCCTACAATGAGCAGTTCTTC	CAWGSSYNEQFF	TRBJ2-1	-	-	TRBV30
TGTGCCAGCAGCTTAGCGGGGAGGAGGCTAACATTCTCTGGGGCCAACGTCCTGACTTTC	CASSLAGRRLTFSGANVLTF	TRBJ2-6	-	-	TRBV7-2
TGCAGCGTTGTCGAGGGCGCGGGAGAGACCCAGTACTTC	CSVVEGAGETQYF	TRBJ2-5	-	-	TRBV29-1
TGTGCCAGTAGTTTCCAAGATCCAGATTATAGCAATCAGCCCCAGCATTTT	CASSFQDPDYSNQPQHF	TRBJ1-5	-	-	TRBV19
TGTGCCAGCGAGCGGGGCCTCGCCGGGGAGCTGTTTTTT	CASERGLAGELFF	TRBJ2-2	-	TRBD2	TRBV19
TGTGCCAGCAGCCAACAGGCGGGGGTTGGGGAAAAACTGTTTTTT	CASSQQAGVGEKLFF	TRBJ1-4	-	-	TRBV3-1/TRBV3-2